A selection of T cell receptor beta chains follows, all from one sample in a study of control samples from healthy donors and cancer patients. The data were produced by immunoSEQ multiplex PCR, yet TCRdb's version contains in-frame clones alone and is incomplete. The table shows roughly 90,000 clones, with more than 85% occurring only once. What was sequenced was blood. The source of these receptors is a woman aged 25 to 39 in good health. Each CDR3 is given with its conserved first and last residue. A D gene is named only where the DNA matches it firmly. Size tells how often a clone was seen (once, few, many) or the class of an expanded clone, and some rows leave it out.

clone_size | j_call | d_call | v_call | cdr3_aa | cdr3_nt
. | TRBJ1-2 | TRBD1 | TRBV30 | CAWSHPGGYYGYTF | TGTGCCTGGAGTCACCCAGGGGGGTACTATGGCTACACCTTC
once | TRBJ1-5 | . | TRBV5-4 | CASSGGQDQPQHF | TGTGCCAGCAGCGGGGGGCAAGATCAGCCCCAGCATTTT
. | TRBJ1-3 | TRBD1 | TRBV15 | CATSSTGQGSSGNTIYF | TGTGCCACCAGCAGCACTGGACAGGGCTCTTCTGGAAACACCATATATTTT
. | TRBJ2-7 | TRBD1 | TRBV15 | CATSVTRDRTYEQYF | TGTGCCACCAGCGTCACCCGGGACAGGACCTACGAGCAGTACTTC
. | TRBJ1-2 | . | TRBV7-5 | CARSLVGPRNYGYTF | TGTGCCAGAAGCTTAGTGGGGCCGAGAAACTATGGCTACACCTTC
. | TRBJ2-7 | . | TRBV10-1 | CASSESGGSYEQYF | TGCGCCAGCAGTGAGTCCGGAGGATCCTACGAGCAGTACTTC
. | TRBJ2-5 | TRBD2 | TRBV2 | CASSGGTSGSLETQYF | TGTGCCAGCAGTGGGGGGACTAGCGGGAGTCTAGAGACCCAGTACTTC
. | TRBJ1-2 | . | TRBV7-8 | CASSPAVQASYGYTF | TGTGCCAGCAGCCCCGCCGTGCAGGCATCCTATGGCTACACCTTC
. | TRBJ1-1 | . | TRBV19 | CASSTQQGNTEAFF | TGTGCCAGTAGTACCCAACAGGGGAACACTGAAGCTTTCTTT
. | TRBJ1-6 | . | TRBV2 | CASSRVQGLRTPLHF | TGTGCCAGCAGTAGGGTACAGGGATTAAGGACACCCCTCCACTTT
. | TRBJ2-1 | . | TRBV6-5 | CASSYWGNNEQFF | TGTGCCAGCAGTTACTGGGGGAACAATGAGCAGTTCTTC
once | TRBJ2-2 | . | TRBV5-1 | CASRQYTGELFF | TGCGCCAGCAGACAGTACACCGGGGAGCTGTTTTTT
. | TRBJ2-2 | . | TRBV15 | CATSIRTGLSNTGELFF | TGTGCCACCAGCATCCGAACGGGACTTTCGAACACCGGGGAGCTGTTTTTT
. | TRBJ2-3 | . | TRBV10-3 | CAISEKSYGVDTDTQYF | TGTGCCATCAGTGAGAAGTCGTATGGGGTTGACACAGATACGCAGTATTTT
. | TRBJ1-1 | . | TRBV18 | CASSPAGVWTEAFF | TGTGCCAGCTCACCGGCGGGGGTTTGGACTGAAGCTTTCTTT
. | TRBJ2-1 | TRBD1 | TRBV6-6 | CASSSRTGAYNEQFF | TGTGCCAGCAGTTCGAGGACAGGGGCTTACAATGAGCAGTTCTTC
. | TRBJ2-1 | TRBD2 | TRBV9 | CASSVGGSGNYNEQFF | TGTGCCAGCAGCGTAGGTGGTAGCGGGAATTACAATGAGCAGTTCTTC
. | TRBJ1-3 | TRBD1 | TRBV10-2 | CASREAGGPGNTIYF | TGCGCCAGCAGGGAAGCAGGGGGACCTGGAAACACCATATATTTT
. | TRBJ2-7 | . | TRBV15 | CATSRESISYEQYF | TGTGCCACCAGCAGAGAATCGATCTCCTACGAGCAGTACTTC
. | TRBJ2-7 | . | TRBV19 | CASSIGVGYEQYF | TGTGCCAGTAGTATAGGTGTCGGCTACGAGCAGTACTTC
. | TRBJ1-5 | . | TRBV2 | CASSRGKSNQPQHF | TGTGCCAGCAGTAGAGGGAAGAGCAATCAGCCCCAGCATTTT
. | TRBJ2-1 | . | TRBV28 | CATSRSGGKNEQFF | TGTGCCACCTCCCGATCGGGGGGCAAAAATGAGCAGTTCTTC
. | TRBJ2-1 | TRBD1 | TRBV11-2 | CASRPGTGGELFYNEQFF | TGTGCCAGCAGACCTGGAACAGGGGGCGAACTCTTCTACAATGAGCAGTTCTTC
few | TRBJ2-1 | TRBD2 | TRBV11-1 | CASSYGTSGPQGQFF | TGTGCCAGCAGCTACGGGACTAGCGGGCCCCAAGGGCAGTTCTTC
. | TRBJ1-4 | . | TRBV2 | CASSVGGRGSALFF | TGTGCCAGCAGCGTGGGGGGTAGGGGATCGGCACTGTTTTTT
. | TRBJ2-1 | . | TRBV19 | CASSIVNEQFF | TGTGCCAGTAGTATTGTCAATGAGCAGTTCTTC